The 28 T cell receptor beta chains below were found in one sample sequenced in a study of identical twins. One entry per CDR3 protein results from TCRdb running MiXCR on the 5' RACE reads. Of 15,000 to 20,000 distinct CDR3 sequences in the sample, less than 70% were seen once. Sequences were obtained from memory (CD45RO+) T cells sorted from blood. The receptors were gathered from a woman aged 18-30 years in good health. This table probably holds off-target reads from a library built for another chain.

This chain connects TRBV27 to TRBJ2-1, with unresolved D. This CDR3 has 15 amino acids. CDR1 is MNHEY and CDR2 is SMNVEV in the germline V gene (reference sequence). The V gene lost 4 bases and the J gene lost 1 base, with 11 bases spanning the gap. CDR3 nucleotides: TGTGCCAGCAGTTACCAATACGGATCCTACAATGAGCAGTTCTTC. Its protein product is CASSYQYGSYNEQFF.

J is TRBJ2-5 and V is TRBV11-2, with D perhaps being TRBD1 or TRBD2 (5 bases each). The CDR3 is 11 residues long. V lost 4 bases and J lost 5, with 5 bases in between. Germline-derived CDR1 and CDR2 are SGHAT and FQNNGV. This CDR3 reads CASSWGETQYF. Written as DNA, the CDR3 is TGTGCCAGCAGCTGGGGGGAGACCCAGTACTTC.

The chain employs TRBV6-2 or TRBV6-3 and TRBJ2-7; possible D gene TRBD1, 6 bases. Looked up from germline, CDR1 is MNHEY and CDR2 is SVGEGT. The CDR3 consists of 12 residues. With 4 bases removed from V and 3 bases from J, the gap between germline ends came to 7 bases. DNA of the CDR3: TGTGCCAGCAGTTCCAGGGGCTACGAGCAGTACTTC. Amino acids: CASSSRGYEQYF.

This chain links TRBV6-2 or TRBV6-3 with TRBJ2-2; weak D call: TRBD1 (6 bases). This CDR3 has 14 amino acids. V lost 2 bases and J lost 4, with 8 bases in between. CDR1 and CDR2 (germline): MNHEY, SVGEGT. The CDR3 DNA is TGTGCCAGCAGTTACGGGACAATCACCGGGGAGCTGTTTTTT. Amino acids: CASSYGTITGELFF.

Comments on this clonotype: The junction departs from germline at one end; a sequencing error may be responsible. This chain joins TRBV6-5 and TRBJ1-1, with D possibly matching TRBD1 (5 bases). CDR1 MNHEY and CDR2 SVGAGI come from the germline V gene. The CDR3 sequence is 12 residues long. Here the CDR3 DNA reads TGTGCCAGCAGAGGTGACAGCACTGAAGCTTTATTT. Translated: CASRGDSTEALF.

This chain uses TRBV29-1 with TRBJ2-7; 7 nucleotides match TRBD1. Per the germline V gene, CDR1 is SQVTM and CDR2 is ANQGSEA. Trimming at V came to 7 bases and at J to 2 bases, leaving 8 bases not matched to a gene. This CDR3 comprises 13 residues. CDR3 region: CSAVGTAPYEQYF. In DNA form, the CDR3 reads TGCAGCGCGGTCGGGACAGCCCCCTACGAGCAGTACTTC.

This clonotype was seen just once. This chain connects TRBV19 to TRBJ1-2; D is uncertain. This CDR3 is 15 amino acids long. Germline-derived CDR1 and CDR2 are LNHDA and SQIVND (reference sequence). V lost 5 bases to trimming and J lost 2 bases, with 15 bases between them. The CDR3 region is CASSFRERMNYGYTF. In nucleotides, the CDR3 is TGTGCCAGTAGTTTCCGGGAGCGTATGAACTATGGCTACACCTTC. Full variable domain (rest looked up from reference TRBV19 and TRBJ1-2): DGGITQSPKYLFRKEGQNVTLSCEQNLNHDAMYWYRQDPGQGLRLIYYSQIVNDFQKGDIAEGYSVSREKKESFPLTVTSAQKNPTAFYLCASSFRERMNYGYTFGSGTRLTVV.

The chain combines TRBV7-3 with TRBJ2-3, with D hard to call. Per germline, CDR1 SGHTA and CDR2 FQGTGA. The germline V and J ends were trimmed by 4 bases and 2 bases, with 7 bases remaining between them. The CDR3 totals 13 residues. The CDR3 DNA sequence: TGTGCCAGCAGCTCTCCCCCCACAGATACGCAGTATTTT. This encodes CASSSPPTDTQYF.

This clonotype appeared once. The V gene is TRBV6-2 or TRBV6-3, the J gene TRBJ2-7; TRBD2 matches 9 bases. The CDR3 extends over 12 amino acids. Germline values: CDR1 MNHEY, CDR2 SVGEGT. The J segment lost 3 bases and the V segment lost 7 bases, leaving 1 base of the junction unmatched. CDR3 DNA sequence: TGTGCCAGCATGACTAGCGGCTACGAGCAGTACTTC. The encoded protein is CASMTSGYEQYF.

This clonotype appeared a few times. DNA of the CDR3: TGTGCCACCAGCAGAGTGAGGGACACCTACAATGAGCAGTTCTTC. Protein: CATSRVRDTYNEQFF. V usage is TRBV15 and J usage is TRBJ2-1; possibly TRBD1 for D (6 bases). Germline CDR1 LNHNV, CDR2 YYDKDF (reference sequence). The CDR3 has 15 residues. Trimming removed 1 base at V and 2 bases at J, with 9 bases between.

This clonotype appeared a single time. CDR3 coding DNA: TGTGCCAGCACGCTAGCGGGAGGCCTAACTTTCTACGAGCAGTACTTC. Protein product: CASTLAGGLTFYEQYF. The chain carries TRBV11-2 and TRBJ2-7; 11 bases match TRBD2. The CDR3 runs 16 residues. Germline V gives CDR1 SGHAT, CDR2 FQNNGV. V was pared by 7 bases and J by 3 bases, with 11 bases of the junction left unmatched.

The CDR3 coding sequence is TGCAGCGTTCGTCGCGAAGGGAACATTCAGTACTTC. Encoded protein: CSVRREGNIQYF. The V and J genes are TRBV29-1 and TRBJ2-4; no firm D call. The CDR3 runs to 12 residues. Germline V gene sequence: CDR1 SQVTM, CDR2 ANQGSEA. Trimming left V 5 bases short and J 7 bases short, with 12 bases between.

The J gene is TRBJ1-6, the V gene TRBV20-1; a possible D gene is TRBD1 (5 bases). The V end was cut by 5 bases, the J end by 5 bases, with 16 bases between. The CDR3 loop spans 15 amino acids. Germline CDR1 and CDR2: DFQATT and SNEGSKA (reference sequence). CDR3 amino acids: CSARRPGGDNSPLHF. CDR3 DNA: TGCAGTGCTCGTAGACCGGGGGGAGATAATTCACCCCTCCACTTT.

CDR3 residues: CASTPDGGGTDTQYF. CDR3 nucleotide sequence: TGTGCCAGCACCCCGGACGGGGGTGGTACAGATACGCAGTATTTT. The chain has TRBV12-3 or TRBV12-4 and TRBJ2-3, with a weak D call TRBD2 (6 bases). There are 15 residues in the CDR3. V lost 7 bases, J lost 3 bases, and 17 bases lay in between.

This rearrangement joins TRBV11-2 to TRBJ2-1; D not certain. Trimming took off 1 base at V and 9 bases at J, with 10 bases between the two ends. Germline V gene sequence: CDR1 SGHAT, CDR2 FQNNGV. The length of the CDR3 is 13 residues. DNA of the CDR3: TGTGCCAGCAGCTTAGGTGACATCAGTGAGCAGTTCTTC. It is translated as CASSLGDISEQFF.

This chain joins TRBV5-1 and TRBJ2-1; 8 bases are a match to TRBD2. The germline V gene encodes CDR1 SGHRS and CDR2 YFSETQ. Trimming cost V 0 bases and J 9 bases; bases outside gene matches: 5. This CDR3 has 14 residues. The CDR3 DNA reads as TGCGCCAGCAGCTTGGCAGCGGGGGCTATTGAGCAGTTCTTC. Its translation is CASSLAAGAIEQFF.

This rearrangement joins TRBV3-1 to TRBJ2-7; D may be TRBD2 (6 bases). This CDR3 contains 13 residues. Trimming shortened V by 5 bases and J by 6 bases, and 14 bases separated the two germline ends. Germline CDR1 is LGHDT and CDR2 is YNNKEL (reference sequence). The DNA of the CDR3 is TGTGCCAGCAGCGGAGGGGACGGCCGCGAGCAGTACTTC. Translation gives CASSGGDGREQYF.

V and J are TRBV18 and TRBJ2-3; TRBD2 is a possible D gene (5 bases). The CDR3 length is 15 residues. The V and J ends lost 4 bases and 3 bases respectively, with 14 bases between them. Germline V gene sequence: CDR1 KGHSH, CDR2 LQKENI. The CDR3 DNA reads TGTGCCAGCTCACGGCTACTAGGAAATACAGATACGCAGTATTTT. This encodes CASSRLLGNTDTQYF.

Only a few counts were recorded for this clonotype. This sequence joins TRBV2 and TRBJ2-4, with D unresolved. The V gene's germline CDR1 is SNHLY and CDR2 FYNNEI. This CDR3 contains 12 residues. V lost 4 bases to trimming and J lost 1 base, with 2 bases between them. DNA for the CDR3: TGTGCCAGCAGTGTGGCCAAAAACATTCAGTACTTC. Translated, it gives CASSVAKNIQYF.

V usage is TRBV10-3 and J usage is TRBJ2-5, with D tentatively TRBD1 (5 bases). The V gene's germline CDR1 is ENHRY and CDR2 SYGVKD. Trimming cost V 3 bases and J 4 bases, with 9 bases left between them. This CDR3 comprises 13 residues. The CDR3 region is CAISDGQGETQYF. The CDR3 bases are TGTGCCATCAGTGATGGGCAGGGAGAGACCCAGTACTTC.

V is TRBV11-2 and J is TRBJ2-3; the match to TRBD1 covers 8 bases. J was trimmed by 4 bases and V by 5 bases; bases with no gene match: 5. The CDR3 contains 14 residues. Germline-derived CDR1 and CDR2 are SGHAT and FQNNGV. CDR3 sequence: CASSTDRGADTQYF. CDR3 coding DNA: TGTGCCAGCAGCACCGACAGGGGAGCAGATACGCAGTATTTT. The whole variable domain, remainder taken from reference TRBV11-2 and TRBJ2-3, is EAGVAQSPRYKIIEKRQSVAFWCNPISGHATLYWYQQILGQGPKLLIQFQNNGVVDDSQLPKDRFSAERLKGVDSTLKIQPAKLEDSAVYLCASSTDRGADTQYFGPGTRLTVL.

The genes are TRBV6-2 or TRBV6-3 and TRBJ2-1; 15 bases map to TRBD2. The junction had 6 bases not matched to a gene; V was cut back by 8 bases and J by 1 base. The CDR3 is made up of 17 amino acids. The germline gives CDR1 MNHEY, CDR2 SVGEGT. CDR3 nucleotides: TGTGCCAGCCGGGGACTAGCGGGAGGAGGTTCCTACAATGAGCAGTTCTTC. Translated, it gives CASRGLAGGGSYNEQFF.

The rearrangement uses TRBV28 and TRBJ2-7, with D tentatively TRBD1 or TRBD2 (5 bases each). The length of the CDR3 is 12 residues. Germline V gene lookup returns CDR1 MDHEN and CDR2 SYDVKM. The V end was cut by 6 bases, the J end by 5 bases, with 11 bases between. The CDR3 DNA sequence: TGTGCCAGCAGAGAGGGGAGCCACGAGCAGTACTTC. It specifies CASREGSHEQYF.

This CDR3 reads CAWSPNANQPQHF. CDR3 coding DNA: TGTGCCTGGTCCCCAAACGCGAATCAGCCCCAGCATTTT. The V gene is TRBV30, the J gene TRBJ1-5; unclear D gene. This CDR3 has 13 amino acids. The V gene lost 5 bases and the J gene lost 4 bases, with 12 bases spanning the gap. From germline, CDR1 is GTSNPN and CDR2 SVGIG (reference sequence). Based on the CDR3 plus reference TRBV30 and TRBJ1-5, the full variable domain is SQTIHQWPATLVQPVGSPLSLECTVEGTSNPNLYWYRQAAGRGLQLLFYSVGIGQISSEVPQNLSASRPQDRQFILSSKKLLLSDSGFYLCAWSPNANQPQHFGDGTRLSIL.

This chain joins TRBV10-1 and TRBJ1-2; tentatively, D is TRBD1 (5 bases). V lost 8 bases to trimming and J lost 4 bases, with 23 bases between them. The CDR3 sequence is 16 residues long. The germline gives CDR1 WNHNN, CDR2 SYGVQD (reference sequence). CDR3 amino acids: CASYKLDRRLSYGYTF. The CDR3 nucleotides are TGCGCCAGCTATAAACTAGACAGACGCCTTAGCTATGGCTACACCTTC.

This clonotype has only a few counts. This chain uses TRBV29-1 with TRBJ1-1; 11 bases are a match to TRBD1. This CDR3 is 13 amino acids long. V lost 6 bases and J lost 4; bases outside the gene matches: 4. Germline assignment: CDR1 SQVTM and CDR2 ANQGSEA. The CDR3 sequence: CSVRGTGGTEAFF. The CDR3 coding sequence is TGCAGCGTACGAGGGACAGGGGGCACTGAAGCTTTCTTT. Variable domain in full (rest from reference TRBV29-1 and TRBJ1-1): SAVISQKPSRDICQRGTSLTIQCQVDSQVTMMFWYRQQPGQSLTLIATANQGSEATYESGFVIDKFPISRPNLTFSTLTVSNMSPEDSSIYLCSVRGTGGTEAFFGQGTRLTVV.

The chain links TRBV15 to TRBJ2-7; D remains unclear. V gave up 0 bases and J gave up 0 bases, with 15 bases separating them. The CDR3 runs 17 residues. Germline CDR1 and CDR2: LNHNV and YYDKDF (reference sequence). The chain's CDR3 is CATSRDRRSYSSYEQYF. In DNA, the CDR3 is TGTGCCACCAGCAGAGATCGTAGGTCCTACAGCTCCTACGAGCAGTACTTC.

The V and J genes are TRBV28 and TRBJ2-7; tentatively, D is TRBD2 (6 bases). The CDR3 length is 16 residues. Trimming took 2 bases from V and 4 from J, leaving 18 bases between them. Germline lookup yields CDR1 MDHEN and CDR2 SYDVKM. The CDR3 spells CASSLQGPTGGYEQYF. As DNA, the CDR3 is TGTGCCAGCAGTTTACAGGGACCGACTGGGGGGTACGAGCAGTACTTC.